Listed below are T cell receptor beta chains from one sample, sequenced in a study of blood T cell repertoires in COVID-19. TCRdb's copy holds only in-frame clones and misses some; the assay was immunoSEQ multiplex PCR. The sample lists 150,000 to 200,000 clones, 70% to 90% occurring once. Sample: peripheral blood. These receptors were obtained from a human donor with active or convalescent COVID-19. The donor label of this sample is uncertain. The CDR3 runs from the conserved cysteine through the conserved F or W. The order of the fields is CDR3 length, J gene, clone size, V gene, D gene, CDR3 protein, CDR3 DNA. D genes are given only for firm matches. Not all rows give a size; the values are once, few, many and, for expanded clones, a class.

CDR3 length: 12
J gene: TRBJ2-3
clone size: NA
V gene: TRBV24-1
D gene: TRBD2
CDR3 protein: CATGTSTDTQYF
CDR3 DNA: TGTGCCACCGGGACTAGTACAGATACGCAGTATTTT

CDR3 length: 15
J gene: TRBJ2-2
clone size: NA
V gene: TRBV9
D gene: TRBD1
CDR3 protein: CASSAGGLNTGELFF
CDR3 DNA: TGTGCCAGCAGCGCAGGGGGCCTGAACACCGGGGAGCTGTTTTTT

CDR3 length: 13
J gene: TRBJ1-1
clone size: NA
V gene: TRBV5-1
D gene: NA
CDR3 protein: CASSPGEGREAFF
CDR3 DNA: TGCGCCAGCAGCCCCGGGGAGGGGCGGGAGGCTTTCTTT

CDR3 length: 14
J gene: TRBJ2-3
clone size: NA
V gene: TRBV9
D gene: TRBD2
CDR3 protein: CASSPGTSADTQYF
CDR3 DNA: TGTGCCAGCAGCCCCGGGACTAGCGCAGATACGCAGTATTTT

CDR3 length: 16
J gene: TRBJ2-3
clone size: NA
V gene: TRBV4-2
D gene: TRBD2
CDR3 protein: CASSQDLAGGYDTQYF
CDR3 DNA: TGTGCCAGCAGCCAAGATCTAGCGGGGGGTTATGATACGCAGTATTTT

CDR3 length: 12
J gene: TRBJ1-1
clone size: NA
V gene: TRBV2
D gene: NA
CDR3 protein: CASSIEYAEAFF
CDR3 DNA: TGTGCCAGCAGTATCGAGTACGCTGAAGCTTTCTTT

CDR3 length: 15
J gene: TRBJ2-5
clone size: NA
V gene: TRBV2
D gene: NA
CDR3 protein: CARVDGSGNQETQYF
CDR3 DNA: TGTGCCAGGGTCGATGGTAGCGGCAACCAAGAGACCCAGTACTTC

CDR3 length: 13
J gene: TRBJ2-3
clone size: NA
V gene: TRBV10-2
D gene: TRBD2
CDR3 protein: CASRGLDTDTQYF
CDR3 DNA: TGCGCCAGCAGGGGACTAGACACAGATACGCAGTATTTT

CDR3 length: 13
J gene: TRBJ2-1
clone size: NA
V gene: TRBV28
D gene: NA
CDR3 protein: CASSLGTSNEQFF
CDR3 DNA: TGTGCCAGCAGTCTGGGGACTTCAAATGAGCAGTTCTTC

CDR3 length: 16
J gene: TRBJ1-3
clone size: NA
V gene: TRBV27
D gene: NA
CDR3 protein: CASSRLPSYSGNTIYF
CDR3 DNA: TGTGCCAGCAGTCGCCTCCCGTCCTATTCTGGAAACACCATATATTTT

CDR3 length: 13
J gene: TRBJ1-1
clone size: once
V gene: TRBV6-1
D gene: NA
CDR3 protein: CASSEREGTEAFF
CDR3 DNA: TGTGCCAGCAGTGAAAGGGAGGGCACTGAAGCTTTCTTT

CDR3 length: 14
J gene: TRBJ2-5
clone size: few
V gene: TRBV9
D gene: TRBD1
CDR3 protein: CASSGTGGMETQYF
CDR3 DNA: TGTGCCAGCAGCGGGACAGGGGGCATGGAGACCCAGTACTTC

CDR3 length: 15
J gene: TRBJ2-7
clone size: NA
V gene: TRBV7-9
D gene: TRBD1
CDR3 protein: CASSLNDRGDYEQYF
CDR3 DNA: TGTGCCAGCAGCTTAAACGACAGGGGCGATTACGAGCAGTACTTC

CDR3 length: 14
J gene: TRBJ2-3
clone size: NA
V gene: TRBV5-1
D gene: NA
CDR3 protein: CASSLGGRTDTQYF
CDR3 DNA: TGCGCCAGCAGCTTGGGGGGCCGCACAGATACGCAGTATTTT

CDR3 length: 17
J gene: TRBJ1-2
clone size: NA
V gene: TRBV5-4
D gene: NA
CDR3 protein: CASSLGGRGEQNYGYTF
CDR3 DNA: TGTGCCAGCAGCTTGGGCGGGCGTGGCGAGCAAAACTATGGCTACACCTTC

CDR3 length: 13
J gene: TRBJ1-6
clone size: NA
V gene: TRBV7-9
D gene: NA
CDR3 protein: CASSLSQNSPLHF
CDR3 DNA: TGTGCCAGCAGCTTGAGCCAAAATTCACCCCTCCACTTT

CDR3 length: 17
J gene: TRBJ2-3
clone size: NA
V gene: TRBV7-6
D gene: NA
CDR3 protein: CASSLERPSEPTDTQYF
CDR3 DNA: TGTGCCAGCAGCCTAGAGAGGCCTTCTGAACCCACAGATACGCAGTATTTT

CDR3 length: 15
J gene: TRBJ1-4
clone size: NA
V gene: TRBV6-5
D gene: NA
CDR3 protein: CASSYSVVANEKLFF
CDR3 DNA: TGTGCCAGCAGTTACTCGGTTGTAGCTAATGAAAAACTGTTTTTT

CDR3 length: 16
J gene: TRBJ1-6
clone size: NA
V gene: TRBV10-3
D gene: TRBD1
CDR3 protein: CAISELVGQGTSPLHF
CDR3 DNA: TGTGCCATCAGTGAGCTGGTGGGACAGGGAACCTCACCCCTCCACTTT

CDR3 length: 15
J gene: TRBJ2-5
clone size: NA
V gene: TRBV5-4
D gene: NA
CDR3 protein: CASSFWAARGETQYF
CDR3 DNA: TGTGCCAGCAGCTTTTGGGCGGCCCGAGGGGAGACCCAGTACTTC

CDR3 length: 13
J gene: TRBJ2-7
clone size: NA
V gene: TRBV28
D gene: NA
CDR3 protein: CASTSGGGYEQYF
CDR3 DNA: TGTGCCAGCACGTCGGGGGGCGGCTACGAGCAGTACTTC

CDR3 length: 17
J gene: TRBJ2-5
clone size: NA
V gene: TRBV9
D gene: NA
CDR3 protein: CASSGQGGGATKETQYF
CDR3 DNA: TGTGCCAGCAGCGGACAAGGGGGCGGGGCAACCAAAGAGACCCAGTACTTC

CDR3 length: 16
J gene: TRBJ2-1
clone size: NA
V gene: TRBV27
D gene: TRBD2
CDR3 protein: CASSFSSGSFHNEQFF
CDR3 DNA: TGTGCCAGCAGTTTCTCGAGCGGGAGCTTCCACAATGAGCAGTTCTTC

CDR3 length: 14
J gene: TRBJ1-1
clone size: NA
V gene: TRBV3-1/TRBV3-2
D gene: TRBD1
CDR3 protein: CASSQEGQGDEAFF
CDR3 DNA: TGTGCCAGCAGCCAAGAAGGGCAGGGGGATGAAGCTTTCTTT

CDR3 length: 16
J gene: TRBJ2-3
clone size: NA
V gene: TRBV19
D gene: TRBD2
CDR3 protein: CASSPRLAASTDTQYF
CDR3 DNA: TGTGCCAGTAGCCCTAGACTAGCGGCTAGCACAGATACGCAGTATTTT

CDR3 length: 15
J gene: TRBJ1-1
clone size: NA
V gene: TRBV19
D gene: NA
CDR3 protein: CASSIGPGANTEAFF
CDR3 DNA: TGTGCCAGTAGTATAGGCCCAGGGGCGAACACTGAAGCTTTCTTT

CDR3 length: 15
J gene: TRBJ2-7
clone size: NA
V gene: TRBV5-1
D gene: TRBD1
CDR3 protein: CASEEGTGVGYEQYF
CDR3 DNA: TGCGCCAGCGAGGAAGGGACAGGGGTCGGGTACGAGCAGTACTTC

CDR3 length: 16
J gene: TRBJ1-1
clone size: once
V gene: TRBV27
D gene: NA
CDR3 protein: CASSLVWGGMNTEAFF
CDR3 DNA: TGTGCCAGCAGTTTAGTCTGGGGGGGGATGAACACTGAAGCTTTCTTT

CDR3 length: 14
J gene: TRBJ2-7
clone size: NA
V gene: TRBV19
D gene: TRBD1
CDR3 protein: CASSGQGFSYEQYF
CDR3 DNA: TGTGCCAGTAGTGGACAGGGGTTCTCCTACGAGCAGTACTTC

CDR3 length: 14
J gene: TRBJ2-1
clone size: NA
V gene: TRBV27
D gene: NA
CDR3 protein: CASSFRRSANEQFF
CDR3 DNA: TGTGCCAGCAGTTTTCGGAGGTCCGCAAATGAGCAGTTCTTC

CDR3 length: 16
J gene: TRBJ2-2
clone size: once
V gene: TRBV29-1
D gene: TRBD2
CDR3 protein: CSVEPRSGGNTGELFF
CDR3 DNA: TGCAGCGTTGAACCTCGGAGCGGGGGGAACACCGGGGAGCTGTTTTTT

CDR3 length: 12
J gene: TRBJ2-7
clone size: few
V gene: TRBV19
D gene: NA
CDR3 protein: CASRDNSYEQYF
CDR3 DNA: TGTGCCAGTCGGGACAACTCCTACGAGCAGTACTTC

CDR3 length: 17
J gene: TRBJ2-3
clone size: NA
V gene: TRBV7-2
D gene: TRBD2
CDR3 protein: CASSPRLAGGSTDTQYF
CDR3 DNA: TGTGCCAGCAGCCCTAGACTAGCGGGGGGGAGCACAGATACGCAGTATTTT

CDR3 length: 13
J gene: TRBJ2-7
clone size: once
V gene: TRBV28
D gene: NA
CDR3 protein: CASSLGGHYEQYF
CDR3 DNA: TGTGCCAGCAGTTTAGGGGGACATTACGAGCAGTACTTC

CDR3 length: 15
J gene: TRBJ2-5
clone size: once
V gene: TRBV3-1/TRBV3-2
D gene: TRBD1
CDR3 protein: CASSHITGGRETQYF
CDR3 DNA: TGTGCCAGCAGCCATATAACAGGGGGCCGGGAGACCCAGTACTTC